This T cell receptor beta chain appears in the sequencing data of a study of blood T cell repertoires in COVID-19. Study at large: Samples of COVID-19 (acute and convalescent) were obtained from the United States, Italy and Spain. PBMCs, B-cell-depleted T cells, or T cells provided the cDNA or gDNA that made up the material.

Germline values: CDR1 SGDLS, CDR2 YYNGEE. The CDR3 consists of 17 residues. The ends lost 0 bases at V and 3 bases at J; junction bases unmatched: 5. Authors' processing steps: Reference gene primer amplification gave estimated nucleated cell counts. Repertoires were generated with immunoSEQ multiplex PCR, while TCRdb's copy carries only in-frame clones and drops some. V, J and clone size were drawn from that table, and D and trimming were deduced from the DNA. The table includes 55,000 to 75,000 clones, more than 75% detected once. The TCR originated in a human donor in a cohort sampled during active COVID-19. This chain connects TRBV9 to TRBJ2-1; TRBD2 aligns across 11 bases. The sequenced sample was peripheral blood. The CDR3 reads CASSVALAGGIYNEQFF. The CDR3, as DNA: TGTGCCAGCAGCGTAGCTCTAGCGGGAGGTATCTACAATGAGCAGTTCTTC.